This T cell receptor (beta chain) originates from a study of blood T cell repertoires in COVID-19. Study as a whole: Samples of COVID-19 (acute and convalescent) were obtained from the United States, Italy and Spain. Sources were T cells, B-cell-depleted T cells, or PBMCs; the material itself was cDNA or gDNA.

In the original analysis: Nucleated cell counts were estimated from reference gene primer amplification. TCRdb's table, derived via immunoSEQ multiplex PCR, lists solely in-frame clones and lacks some. V and J calls plus clone size are reproduced from that table; the DNA served to infer D and trimming. The table shows under 50,000 clones, with roughly 70% occurring only once. Germline V CDR1 and CDR2: MNHEY, SVGAGI. This CDR3 is built from 15 residues. Trimming took 6 bases from V and 4 from J; bases not matched to a gene: 8. This clonotype originated in a man older than 75 with acute or convalescent COVID-19. The chain joins TRBV6-5 to TRBJ1-2; TRBD1 aligns across 10 bases. What was sequenced was peripheral blood. CDR3 residues: CASSRTGGRSYGYTF. The CDR3 nucleotides read TGTGCCAGCAGCCGGACAGGGGGTCGTAGCTATGGCTACACCTTC.